This T cell receptor beta chain stems from a study of Ad26.COV2.S vaccination and SARS-CoV-2 variants. The wider study: Ad26.COV2.S was injected intramuscularly once or twice, 56 days apart.

Trimming removed 8 bases from V and 4 bases from J; junction bases left unmatched: 1. The germline V gene has CDR1 MNHEY and CDR2 SMNVEV (reference sequence). This CDR3 comprises 12 residues. Treatment of the sample: some 19 received Ad26.COV2.S at low or high dose, single or two shots; 5 received placebo; per-sample allocation not given. Sampling was done on day 63 after the first vaccine or placebo injection. Adults aged 18-55 years in Boston included the donor. A note on this clone: Its antigen remains unknown.

General study results and limits: Spike-specific TCR breadth in vaccine recipients exceeded that seen in placebo recipients.

Generated by immunoSEQ multiplex PCR, the TCRdb table keeps only in-frame clones and is missing some. The table includes more than 400,000 clones, about 90% detected once. This sample comprised peripheral blood, obtained in a trial of Ad26.COV2.S vaccine versus placebo. The genes are TRBV27 and TRBJ2-3; the match to TRBD2 covers 9 bases. The source is a person aged 18-65 years who received the Ad26.COV2.S COVID-19 vaccine or a placebo. The CDR3 DNA sequence: TGTGCCAGCGGACTAGCGCCAGATACGCAGTATTTT. This gives the protein CASGLAPDTQYF.